This T cell receptor beta chain was sequenced in a study of patients and donors after allogeneic stem cell transplantation (dated by TCRdb to 2020 to 2021). With respect to this clonotype: What this receptor recognizes is not known. One end of the junction is discordant with germline, which a read error may explain.

The library was generated by RT-PCR. Sequencer: NextSeq 550. TCRdb trimmed public reads at Q25 via fastp, called clones via MiXCR and kept in-frame beta chains. Rows with one shared CDR3 protein collapse into an entry with the most common genes and DNA. The sample data list about 87,000 distinct CDR3 sequences, and roughly 5.2% of these were observed just once. The ten largest clones represent roughly 2.5% of the sample. Counted from cysteine to phenylalanine, this CDR3 has 15 amino acids. CDR3 DNA is the only sequence kept; it has 45 bases, read in frame from the first base. The germline V gene (reference sequence) provides CDR1 LNHDA and CDR2 SQIVND.

Sequencing was done on a sample of blood, either unsorted or a sorted T cell fraction (not recorded which). The clonotype comes from a human donor who was either an allogeneic HSCT recipient or a stem cell or donor lymphocyte infusion donor (not recorded which). It is not recorded whose cells these are; they may come from a transplant donor. The receptor chain draws on TRBV19 and TRBJ2-1; TRBD2 is a possible D gene, resting on 6 matching bases. The sequenced DNA is TGTGCCAGTAGTTACCGGGACTCATCGAACAATGAGCATTTCTTC. Translated, this gives CASSYRDSSNNEHFF. Full variable domain (CDR3 extended with the reference TRBV19 and TRBJ2-1 proteins): DGGITQSPKYLFRKEGQNVTLSCEQNLNHDAMYWYRQDPGQGLRLIYYSQIVNDFQKGDIAEGYSVSREKKESFPLTVTSAQKNPTAFYLCASSYRDSSNNEHFFGPGTRLTVL.